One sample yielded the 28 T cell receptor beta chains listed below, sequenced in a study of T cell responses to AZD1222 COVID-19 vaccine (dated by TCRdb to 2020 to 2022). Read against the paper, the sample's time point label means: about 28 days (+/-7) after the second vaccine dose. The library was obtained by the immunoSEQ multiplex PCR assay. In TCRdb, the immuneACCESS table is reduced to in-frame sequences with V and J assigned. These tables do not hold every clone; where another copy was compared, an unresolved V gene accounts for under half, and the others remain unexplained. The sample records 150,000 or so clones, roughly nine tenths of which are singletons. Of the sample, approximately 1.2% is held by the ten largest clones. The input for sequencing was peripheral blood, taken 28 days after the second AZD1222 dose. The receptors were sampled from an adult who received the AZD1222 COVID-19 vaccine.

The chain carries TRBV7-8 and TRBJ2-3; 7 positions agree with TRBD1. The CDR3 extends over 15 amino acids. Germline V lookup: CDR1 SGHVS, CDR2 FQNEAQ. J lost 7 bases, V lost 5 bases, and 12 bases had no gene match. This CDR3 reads CASSKLRTGFYTQYF. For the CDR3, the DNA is TGTGCCAGCAGCAAGCTCAGGACAGGATTTTATACGCAGTATTTT.

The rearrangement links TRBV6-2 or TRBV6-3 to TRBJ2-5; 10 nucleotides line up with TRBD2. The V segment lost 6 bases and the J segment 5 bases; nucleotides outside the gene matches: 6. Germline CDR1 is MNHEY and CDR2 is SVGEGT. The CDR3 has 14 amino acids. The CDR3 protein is CASSLLAGVETQYF. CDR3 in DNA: TGTGCCAGCAGCTTGCTAGCGGGAGTGGAGACCCAGTACTTC.

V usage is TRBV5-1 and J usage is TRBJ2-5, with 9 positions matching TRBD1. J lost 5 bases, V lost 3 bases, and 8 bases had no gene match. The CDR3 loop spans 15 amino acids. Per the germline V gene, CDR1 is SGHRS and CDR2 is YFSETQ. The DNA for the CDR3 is TGCGCCAGCAGCTGGCGGACAGGGGCAGGGGAGACCCAGTACTTC. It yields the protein CASSWRTGAGETQYF.

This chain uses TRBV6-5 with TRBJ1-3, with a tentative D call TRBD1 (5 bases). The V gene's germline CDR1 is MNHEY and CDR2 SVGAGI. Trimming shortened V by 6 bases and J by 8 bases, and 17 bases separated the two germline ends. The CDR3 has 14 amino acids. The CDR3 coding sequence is TGTGCCAGCAGAAGGGGTGTAGAAAGTCACACCATATATTTT. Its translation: CASRRGVESHTIYF.

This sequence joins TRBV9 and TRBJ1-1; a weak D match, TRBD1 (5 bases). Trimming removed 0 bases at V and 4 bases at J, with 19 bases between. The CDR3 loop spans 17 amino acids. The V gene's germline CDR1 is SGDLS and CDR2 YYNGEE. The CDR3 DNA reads TGTGCCAGCAGCGTAGATCTAAGGGGCCTAACCCCCACTGAAGCTTTCTTT. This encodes CASSVDLRGLTPTEAFF. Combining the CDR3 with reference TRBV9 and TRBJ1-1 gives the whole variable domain DSGVTQTPKHLITATGQRVTLRCSPRSGDLSVYWYQQSLDQGLQFLIQYYNGEERAKGNILERFSAQQFPDLHSELNLSSLELGDSALYFCASSVDLRGLTPTEAFFGQGTRLTVV.

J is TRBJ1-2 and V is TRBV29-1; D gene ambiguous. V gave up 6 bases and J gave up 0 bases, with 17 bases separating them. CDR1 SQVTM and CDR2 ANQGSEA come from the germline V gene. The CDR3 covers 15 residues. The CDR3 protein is CSVQASMGSNYGYTF. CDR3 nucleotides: TGCAGCGTCCAGGCCTCGATGGGCTCTAACTATGGCTACACCTTC.

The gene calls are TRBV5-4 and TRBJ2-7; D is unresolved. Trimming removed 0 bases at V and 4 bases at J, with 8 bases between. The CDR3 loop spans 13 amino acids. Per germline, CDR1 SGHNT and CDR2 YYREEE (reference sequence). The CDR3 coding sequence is TGTGCCAGCAGCTTGGCCGTCGGGTACGAGCAGTACTTC. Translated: CASSLAVGYEQYF. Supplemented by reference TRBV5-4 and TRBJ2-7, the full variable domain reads ETGVTQSPTHLIKTRGQQVTLRCSSQSGHNTVSWYQQALGQGPQFIFQYYREEENGRGNFPPRFSGLQFPNYSSELNVNALELDDSALYLCASSLAVGYEQYFGPGTRLTVT.

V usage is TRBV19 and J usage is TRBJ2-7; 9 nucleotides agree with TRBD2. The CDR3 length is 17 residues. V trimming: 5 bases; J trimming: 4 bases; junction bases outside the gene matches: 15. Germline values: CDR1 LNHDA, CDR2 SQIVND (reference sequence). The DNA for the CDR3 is TGTGCCAGTAGTCCCAACGGGAACCTGCTAGCGGGATACGAGCAGTACTTC. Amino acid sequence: CASSPNGNLLAGYEQYF.

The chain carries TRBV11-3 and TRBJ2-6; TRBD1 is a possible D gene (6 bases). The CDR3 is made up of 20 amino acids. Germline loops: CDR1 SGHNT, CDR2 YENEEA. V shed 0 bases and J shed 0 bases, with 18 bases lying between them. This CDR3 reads CASSLELLLGQSSGANVLTF. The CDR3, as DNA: TGTGCCAGCAGCTTAGAGCTCCTCTTAGGACAGAGCTCTGGGGCCAACGTCCTGACTTTC.

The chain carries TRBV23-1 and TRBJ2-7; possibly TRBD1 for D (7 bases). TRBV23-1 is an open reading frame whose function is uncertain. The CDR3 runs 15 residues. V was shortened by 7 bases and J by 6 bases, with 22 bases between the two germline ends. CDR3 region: CASKNTGAEGGEQYF. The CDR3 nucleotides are TGCGCCAGCAAAAATACAGGGGCCGAGGGGGGCGAGCAGTACTTC.

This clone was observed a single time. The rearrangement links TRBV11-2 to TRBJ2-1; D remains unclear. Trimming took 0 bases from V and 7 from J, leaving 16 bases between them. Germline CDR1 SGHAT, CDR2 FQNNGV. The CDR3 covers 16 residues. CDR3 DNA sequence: TGTGCCAGCAGCTTAGAATGGTCACAGATCTCTAATGAGCAGTTCTTC. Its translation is CASSLEWSQISNEQFF.

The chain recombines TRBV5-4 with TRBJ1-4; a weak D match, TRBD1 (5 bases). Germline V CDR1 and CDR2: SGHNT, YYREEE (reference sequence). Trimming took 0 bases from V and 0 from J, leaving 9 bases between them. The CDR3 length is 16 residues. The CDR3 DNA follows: TGTGCCAGCAGCTTGGTGCCGGGGGCAACTAATGAAAAACTGTTTTTT. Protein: CASSLVPGATNEKLFF.

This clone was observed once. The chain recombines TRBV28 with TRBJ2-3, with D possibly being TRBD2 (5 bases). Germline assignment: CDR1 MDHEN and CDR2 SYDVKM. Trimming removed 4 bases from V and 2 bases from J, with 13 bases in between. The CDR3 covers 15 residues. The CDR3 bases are TGTGCCAGCAGTTCACTGAGCGGTGTCACAGATACGCAGTATTTT. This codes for CASSSLSGVTDTQYF. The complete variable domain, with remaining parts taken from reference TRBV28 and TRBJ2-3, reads DVKVTQSSRYLVKRTGEKVFLECVQDMDHENMFWYRQDPGLGLRLIYFSYDVKMKEKGDIPEGYSVSREKKERFSLILESASTNQTSMYLCASSSLSGVTDTQYFGPGTRLTVL.

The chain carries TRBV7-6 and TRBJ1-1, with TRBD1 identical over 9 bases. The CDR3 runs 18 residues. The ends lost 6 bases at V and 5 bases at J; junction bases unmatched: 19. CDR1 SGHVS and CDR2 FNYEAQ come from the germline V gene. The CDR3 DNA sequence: TGTGCCAGCAGACCCATCCGGGACAGGGAAGGTAGGACGACTGAAGCTTTCTTT. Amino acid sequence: CASRPIRDREGRTTEAFF. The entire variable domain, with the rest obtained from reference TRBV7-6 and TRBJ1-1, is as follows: GAGVSQSPRYKVTKRGQDVALRCDPISGHVSLYWYRQALGQGPEFLTYFNYEAQQDKSGLPNDRFSAERPEGSISTLTIQRTEQRDSAMYRCASRPIRDREGRTTEAFFGQGTRLTVV.

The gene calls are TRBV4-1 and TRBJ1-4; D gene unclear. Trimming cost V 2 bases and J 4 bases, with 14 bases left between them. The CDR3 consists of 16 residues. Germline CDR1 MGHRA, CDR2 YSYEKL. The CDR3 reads CASSQPRRDFNEKLFF. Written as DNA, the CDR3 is TGCGCCAGCAGCCAACCTCGACGGGATTTTAATGAAAAACTGTTTTTT.

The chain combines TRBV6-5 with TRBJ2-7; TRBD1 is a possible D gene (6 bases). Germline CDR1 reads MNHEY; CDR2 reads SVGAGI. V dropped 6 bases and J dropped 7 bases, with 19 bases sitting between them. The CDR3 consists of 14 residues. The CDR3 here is CASRKGDHITEQYF. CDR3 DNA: TGTGCCAGCAGAAAGGGGGACCATATAACTGAGCAGTACTTC.

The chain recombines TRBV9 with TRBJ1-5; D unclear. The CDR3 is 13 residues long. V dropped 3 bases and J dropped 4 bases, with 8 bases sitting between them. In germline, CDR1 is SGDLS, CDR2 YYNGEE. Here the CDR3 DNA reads TGTGCCAGCAGCGATACGGGGAATCAGCCCCAGCATTTT. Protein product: CASSDTGNQPQHF.

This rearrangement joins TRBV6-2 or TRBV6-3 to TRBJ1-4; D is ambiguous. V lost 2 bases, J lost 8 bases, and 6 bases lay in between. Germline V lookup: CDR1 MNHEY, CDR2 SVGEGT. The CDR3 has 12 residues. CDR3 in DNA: TGTGCCAGCAGTTACCCGAGGGAAAAACTGTTTTTT. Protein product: CASSYPREKLFF.

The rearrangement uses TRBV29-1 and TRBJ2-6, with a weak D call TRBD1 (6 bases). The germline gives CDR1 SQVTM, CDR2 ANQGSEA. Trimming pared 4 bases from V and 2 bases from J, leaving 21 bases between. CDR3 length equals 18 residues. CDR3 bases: TGCAGCGTTGTCTACCGGGCAGAACAGGGTGCTGGGGCCAACGTCCTGACTTTC. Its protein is CSVVYRAEQGAGANVLTF.

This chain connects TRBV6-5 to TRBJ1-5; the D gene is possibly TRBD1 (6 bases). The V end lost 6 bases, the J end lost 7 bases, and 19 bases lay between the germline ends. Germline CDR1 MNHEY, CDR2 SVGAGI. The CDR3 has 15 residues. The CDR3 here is CASSPRRGERQPQHF. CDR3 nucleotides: TGTGCCAGCAGCCCCCGGAGGGGGGAGAGGCAGCCCCAGCATTTT.

CDR3 in DNA: TGTGCCACCAGCAGCCAACGGAGAGGAAACACCATATATTTT. This encodes CATSSQRRGNTIYF. The rearrangement joins TRBV15 to TRBJ1-3; no reliable D call. CDR1 is LNHNV, CDR2 YYDKDF, per germline (reference sequence). Trimming took off 3 bases at V and 4 bases at J, with 10 bases between the two ends. The CDR3 loop spans 14 amino acids.

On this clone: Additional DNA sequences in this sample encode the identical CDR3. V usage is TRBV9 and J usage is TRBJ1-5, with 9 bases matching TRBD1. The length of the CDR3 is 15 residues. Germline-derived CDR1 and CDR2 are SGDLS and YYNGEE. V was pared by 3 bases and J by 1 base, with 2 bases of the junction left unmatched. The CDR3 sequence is CASSAGTGSNQPQHF. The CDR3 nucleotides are TGTGCCAGCAGCGCCGGGACAGGGAGCAATCAGCCCCAGCATTTT.

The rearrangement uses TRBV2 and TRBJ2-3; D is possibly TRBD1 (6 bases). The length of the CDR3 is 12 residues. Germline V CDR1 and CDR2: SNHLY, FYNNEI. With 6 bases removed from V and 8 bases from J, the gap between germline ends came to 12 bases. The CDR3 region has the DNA TGTGCCAGCAGGGACAGCCACGGTACGCAGTATTTT. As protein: CASRDSHGTQYF. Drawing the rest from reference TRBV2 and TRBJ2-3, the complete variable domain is EPEVTQTPSHQVTQMGQEVILRCVPISNHLYFYWYRQILGQKVEFLVSFYNNEISEKSEIFDDQFSVERPDGSNFTLKIRSTKLEDSAMYFCASRDSHGTQYFGPGTRLTVL.

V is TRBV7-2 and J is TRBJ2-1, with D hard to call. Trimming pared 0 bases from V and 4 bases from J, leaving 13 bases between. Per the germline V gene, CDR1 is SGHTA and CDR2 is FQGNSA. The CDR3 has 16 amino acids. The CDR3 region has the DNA TGTGCCAGCAGCTTAGCGCCCTACGAAGGATACAATGAGCAGTTCTTC. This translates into CASSLAPYEGYNEQFF. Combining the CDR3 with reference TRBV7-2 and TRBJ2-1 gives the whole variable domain GAGVSQSPSNKVTEKGKDVELRCDPISGHTALYWYRQSLGQGLEFLIYFQGNSAPDKSGLPSDRFSAERTGGSVSTLTIQRTQQEDSAVYLCASSLAPYEGYNEQFFGPGTRLTVL.

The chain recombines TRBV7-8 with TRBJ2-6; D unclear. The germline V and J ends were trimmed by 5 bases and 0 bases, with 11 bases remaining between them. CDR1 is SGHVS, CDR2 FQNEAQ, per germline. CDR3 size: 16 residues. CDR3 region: CASSQTGVSGANVLTF. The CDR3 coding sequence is TGTGCCAGCAGCCAAACTGGTGTCTCTGGGGCCAACGTCCTGACTTTC.

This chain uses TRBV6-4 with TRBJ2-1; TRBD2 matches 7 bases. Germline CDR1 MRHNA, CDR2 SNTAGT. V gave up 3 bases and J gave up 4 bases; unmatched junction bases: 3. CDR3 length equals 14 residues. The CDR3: CASSDSSGYNEQFF. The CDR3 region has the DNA TGTGCCAGCAGTGATTCTAGCGGTTACAATGAGCAGTTCTTC.

CDR3 sequence (DNA): TGTGCCAGTAGCCCTCTCGGACCCTCGGGTGAAAAACTGTTTTTT. It is translated as CASSPLGPSGEKLFF. The V call is TRBV19, the J call TRBJ1-4; D remains unclear. The germline V gene encodes CDR1 LNHDA and CDR2 SQIVND (reference sequence). The CDR3 has 15 residues. V dropped 6 bases and J dropped 7 bases, with 18 bases sitting between them.

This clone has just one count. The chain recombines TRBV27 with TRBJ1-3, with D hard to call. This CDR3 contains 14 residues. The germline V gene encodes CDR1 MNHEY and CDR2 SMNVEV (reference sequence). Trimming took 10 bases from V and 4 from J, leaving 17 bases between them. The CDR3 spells CATSGKAGGNTIYF. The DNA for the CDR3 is TGTGCCACCAGCGGGAAGGCGGGGGGAAACACCATATATTTT.